This passage covers 10 T cell receptor beta chains from one sample sequenced in a study of CD8 T cells in ankylosing spondylitis. TCRdb passed the 5' RACE reads through MiXCR, listing each CDR3 protein once. This table has 30,000 to 45,000 distinct CDR3 sequences, 6% appearing once. The sample comprised blood, either unsorted or a sorted T cell fraction (not recorded which). These receptor sequences come from a male donor with ankylosing spondylitis or in good health (not recorded which).

This sequence joins TRBV6-7 and TRBJ2-6; 7 bases line up with TRBD1. TRBV6-7 counts as an open reading frame of uncertain function. The CDR3 runs 18 residues. DNA for the CDR3: TGTACCTTCAGTTACCCGACAGGGTCGGGCTCTGGGGCCAACGTCCTGACTTTC. Its translation is CTFSYPTGSGSGANVLTF.

The table lists this clonotype with many counts. V and J are TRBV3-1 and TRBJ2-7, with TRBD2 matching 8 bases. This CDR3 region has 13 residues. Germline CDR1 LGHDT, CDR2 YNNKEL (reference sequence). J was trimmed by 9 bases and V by 4 bases; bases with no gene match: 8. The CDR3 DNA follows: TGTGCCAGCAGCCGGACTAGCCCCCCTGTGCAGTACTTC. It encodes CASSRTSPPVQYF.

This chain uses TRBV18 with TRBJ2-1; 9 positions match TRBD2. The CDR3 consists of 16 residues. Germline CDR1 and CDR2: KGHSH and LQKENI. The V segment lost 4 bases and the J segment 7 bases; nucleotides outside the gene matches: 11. CDR3 amino acids: CASSLQAGGPGNEQFF. The CDR3 DNA reads TGTGCCAGCTCACTCCAGGCGGGAGGGCCAGGAAATGAGCAGTTCTTC.

This clonotype was observed at least ten times. This chain connects TRBV29-1 to TRBJ2-3; D is unclear. The CDR3 spans 17 residues. The V end lost 0 bases, the J end lost 5 bases, and 21 bases lay between the germline ends. Germline lookup yields CDR1 SQVTM and CDR2 ANQGSEA. The CDR3 is CSVEELGGRSSGDTQYF. In nucleotides, the CDR3 is TGCAGCGTTGAAGAGTTGGGTGGCCGTTCGAGTGGAGATACGCAGTATTTT.

This clonotype occurred a few times. This may be a read error: a much more frequent sequence differs by one nucleotide. The chain couples TRBV7-2 to TRBJ1-5; D call uncertain. This CDR3 contains 13 residues. Germline V gives CDR1 SGHTA, CDR2 FQGNSA. The germline V and J ends were trimmed by 3 bases and 9 bases, with 12 bases remaining between them. The CDR3 here is CTSSLETFRPQHF. The CDR3 DNA sequence: TGTACCAGCAGCTTGGAGACTTTCCGGCCCCAGCATTTT.

This clonotype was recorded many times. The chain couples TRBV13 to TRBJ1-1; D unclear. Germline V gene lookup returns CDR1 PRHDT and CDR2 FYEKMQ (reference sequence). The CDR3 spans 14 residues. V shed 4 bases and J shed 0 bases, with 9 bases lying between them. The CDR3 protein is CASSSDPMNTEAFF. As DNA, the CDR3 is TGTGCCAGCAGCTCTGACCCCATGAACACTGAAGCTTTCTTT.

A few counts support this clonotype. The rearrangement joins TRBV5-6 to TRBJ1-1; possible D gene TRBD1, 5 bases. This CDR3 region has 15 residues. Germline V CDR1 and CDR2: SGHDT, YYEEEE. V lost 1 base to trimming and J lost 8 bases, with 18 bases between them. CDR3 DNA sequence: TGTGCCAGCAGCTTGAACCCAACCGGGGGAAGGGAAGCTTTCTTT. Protein: CASSLNPTGGREAFF.

As regards this clonotype: The conserved closing phenylalanine or tryptophan is absent in this CDR3, likely reflecting a read error. The chain's CDR3 is CASSLAKVGYTI. CDR3 in DNA: TGTGCCAGCAGCTTAGCTAAGGTTGGCTACACCATC. The chain uses TRBV7-9 and TRBJ1-2; no reliable D call. CDR1 is SEHNR and CDR2 is FQNEAQ in the germline V gene (reference sequence). CDR3 length: 12 amino acids. Trimming took off 0 bases at V and 7 bases at J, with 6 bases between the two ends.

Many counts were recorded for this clonotype. J is TRBJ2-7 and V is TRBV23-1; D is perhaps TRBD1 (6 bases). TRBV23-1 counts as an open reading frame of uncertain function. Trimming took 4 bases from V and 6 from J, leaving 13 bases between them. The CDR3 runs 13 residues. The CDR3 DNA follows: TGCGCCAGCAGTCGCAGGGGTCCCCTCGAGCAGTACTTC. Its protein product is CASSRRGPLEQYF.

This clonotype is deemed medium-sized (0.01 to 0.1%). This CDR3 is CASSYSFEQYF. The CDR3 DNA reads TGTGCCAGCAGTTACTCGTTCGAGCAGTACTTC. This chain links TRBV6-5 with TRBJ2-7; D is undetermined. Germline V gives CDR1 MNHEY, CDR2 SVGAGI. V was clipped by 0 bases and J by 6 bases, with 3 bases between them. The CDR3 extends over 11 amino acids.